One sample yielded the 14 T cell receptor beta chains listed below, sequenced in a study of regulatory T cells in long-lasting Graves disease. Time point meaning: newly diagnosed GD, antithyroid drugs for less than 3 months. PBMC-extracted RNA yielded the TCR library. iRepertoire HTBI primers and Arm-PCR of CDR3 regions built TCR beta libraries. TCRdb fed the multiplex PCR reads into MiXCR, producing one record per CDR3 protein. The table lists about 220,000 distinct CDR3 sequences, approximately 19% of them singletons. The sample was also linked to a second study, of T cells in Graves' hyperthyroidism and ophthalmopathy.

Source: peripheral blood mononuclear cells (PBMCs), taken at new diagnosis, from a patient treated with antithyroid drugs. These receptors were obtained from a woman aged 30 to 39 with Graves disease.

The chain uses TRBV12-3 or TRBV12-4 and TRBJ2-3; D could derive from TRBD1 or TRBD2 (6 bases each). This CDR3 spans 15 amino acids. Trimming shortened V by 4 bases and J by 3 bases, and 14 bases separated the two germline ends. The CDR3 spells CASSSPGGATDTQYF. CDR3 nucleotide sequence: TGTGCCAGCAGTTCCCCCGGGGGCGCGACAGATACGCAGTATTTT.

CDR3 DNA sequence: TGTGCCAGCACCTCGACGGTCAGCTCTGGAAACACCATATATTTT. Residues: CASTSTVSSGNTIYF. V is TRBV7-6 and J is TRBJ1-3; D unclear. Trimming left V 7 bases short and J 0 bases short, with 13 bases between. The V gene's germline CDR1 is SGHVS and CDR2 FNYEAQ. This CDR3 region has 15 residues. The variable domain in full, completed from reference TRBV7-6 and TRBJ1-3, reads GAGVSQSPRYKVTKRGQDVALRCDPISGHVSLYWYRQALGQGPEFLTYFNYEAQQDKSGLPNDRFSAERPEGSISTLTIQRTEQRDSAMYRCASTSTVSSGNTIYFGEGSWLTVV.

This clonotype was observed many times. The rearrangement links TRBV24-1 to TRBJ1-2; D is undetermined. Trimming removed 7 bases at V and 8 bases at J, with 13 bases between. Germline loops: CDR1 KGHDR, CDR2 SFDVKD. The CDR3 has 12 residues. In nucleotides, the CDR3 is TGTGCCACCAGAACTCCGGGTGGCGGCTACACCTTC. It specifies CATRTPGGGYTF.

This clonotype was found many times. The chain combines TRBV30 with TRBJ2-3; 8 bases fit TRBD2. Looked up from germline, CDR1 is GTSNPN and CDR2 is SVGIG (reference sequence). The trim removed 0 bases at V and 4 bases at J, leaving 3 bases unmatched. CDR3 size: 14 residues. CDR3 in amino acids: CAWSVAGAADTQYF. CDR3 coding DNA: TGTGCCTGGAGTGTAGCGGGGGCCGCAGATACGCAGTATTTT.

The chain recombines TRBV28 with TRBJ2-7; unclear D gene. The CDR3 covers 14 residues. Germline CDR1 is MDHEN and CDR2 is SYDVKM. V lost 3 bases to trimming and J lost 5 bases, with 14 bases between them. The CDR3 protein is CASSFGGVEHEQYF. CDR3 sequence (DNA): TGTGCCAGCAGTTTCGGTGGGGTAGAGCACGAGCAGTACTTC.

This clonotype showed up many times. This chain connects TRBV14 to TRBJ2-3; the D is unclear. The germline V gene has CDR1 SGHDN and CDR2 FVKESK. This CDR3 region has 17 residues. V was pared by 4 bases and J by 2 bases, with 19 bases between. The CDR3 region is CASSRKAGPAYTDTQYF. The CDR3 DNA is TGTGCCAGCAGCCGAAAAGCCGGTCCCGCCTACACAGATACGCAGTATTTT.

The J gene is TRBJ1-1, the V gene TRBV11-2, with D tentatively TRBD1 (6 bases). Germline V CDR1 and CDR2: SGHAT, FQNNGV. V was trimmed by 5 bases and J by 3 bases, leaving 10 bases between them. The CDR3 covers 13 residues. The CDR3 DNA reads as TGTGCCAGCAGCCGGGACACTTACACTGAAGCTTTCTTT. Amino acids: CASSRDTYTEAFF.

This clonotype was found many times. This chain uses TRBV19 with TRBJ1-6, with 8 bases fitting TRBD1. CDR1 is LNHDA and CDR2 is SQIVND in the germline V gene (reference sequence). The CDR3 runs 16 residues. Trimming cost V 3 bases and J 7 bases; bases outside gene matches: 8. DNA of the CDR3: TGTGCCAGTAGTATTGGAGGACAGGGAAGGAATTCACCCCTCCACTTT. Translated: CASSIGGQGRNSPLHF.

This clonotype was seen at least ten times. V is TRBV6-1 and J is TRBJ2-5; TRBD1 agrees at 7 bases. Germline V CDR1 and CDR2: MNHNS, SASEGT. This CDR3 is 14 amino acids long. The V segment lost 7 bases and the J segment 1 base; nucleotides outside the gene matches: 6. The CDR3 sequence: CASTPWDSQETQYF. The DNA of the CDR3 is TGTGCCAGCACCCCCTGGGACAGCCAAGAGACCCAGTACTTC.

This clonotype occurred many times. The chain combines TRBV14 with TRBJ1-1; a possible D gene is TRBD1 (6 bases). Germline V gives CDR1 SGHDN, CDR2 FVKESK. V was cut by 4 bases and J by 2 bases, with 8 bases left in between. The CDR3 consists of 13 residues. Written as DNA, the CDR3 is TGTGCCAGCAGCCCAGGGGTCAACACTGAAGCTTTCTTT. Protein: CASSPGVNTEAFF.

Worth noting for this clonotype: A read error may produce the germline difference seen at one junction end. The chain links TRBV5-1 to TRBJ2-7, with 9 bases fitting TRBD1. The CDR3 spans 15 residues. The germline V gene has CDR1 SGHRS and CDR2 YFSETQ. The CDR3 nucleotides read TGTGCCAGCAGCGTAGCCGGGACAGGGTCCTACGAGCAGTACTTC. It specifies CASSVAGTGSYEQYF.

At least ten counts were recorded for this clonotype. The chain is built from TRBV12-3 or TRBV12-4 and TRBJ2-1; tentative D call: TRBD1 (6 bases). V was pared by 5 bases and J by 2 bases, with 16 bases between. There are 16 residues in the CDR3. The CDR3 reads CASSPPRDKAYNEQFF. CDR3 in DNA: TGTGCCAGCAGTCCTCCCCGGGACAAAGCCTACAATGAGCAGTTCTTC.

This clonotype came up many times. V and J are TRBV29-1 and TRBJ1-1; tentatively, D is TRBD1 (5 bases). Deletions cut 5 bases from V and 0 bases from J, with 13 bases between. The CDR3 is made up of 14 amino acids. Germline V lookup: CDR1 SQVTM, CDR2 ANQGSEA. The CDR3: CSVYPDTLNTEAFF. CDR3 nucleotide sequence: TGCAGCGTTTATCCGGACACCCTGAACACTGAAGCTTTCTTT.

This clonotype was detected ten times or more. V gene TRBV28 combines with J gene TRBJ1-2, with no clear D. The CDR3 consists of 12 residues. The germline gives CDR1 MDHEN, CDR2 SYDVKM. Trimming pared 8 bases from V and 4 bases from J, leaving 11 bases between. The CDR3 nucleotides are TGTGCCAGCTGGGTAGGAAGCTATGGCTACACCTTC. This codes for CASWVGSYGYTF.